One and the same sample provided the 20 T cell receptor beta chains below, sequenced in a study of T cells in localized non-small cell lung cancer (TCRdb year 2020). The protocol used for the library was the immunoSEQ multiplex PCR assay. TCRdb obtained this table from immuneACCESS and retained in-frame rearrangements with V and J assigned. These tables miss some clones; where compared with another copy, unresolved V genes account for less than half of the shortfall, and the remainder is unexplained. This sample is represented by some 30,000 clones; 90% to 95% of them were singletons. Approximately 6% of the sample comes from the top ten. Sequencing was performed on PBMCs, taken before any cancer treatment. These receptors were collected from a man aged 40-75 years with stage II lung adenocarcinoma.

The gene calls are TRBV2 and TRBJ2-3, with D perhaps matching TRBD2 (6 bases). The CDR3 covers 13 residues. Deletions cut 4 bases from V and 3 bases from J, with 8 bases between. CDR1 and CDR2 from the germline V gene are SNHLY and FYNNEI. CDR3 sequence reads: CASSVGTTDTQYF. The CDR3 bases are TGTGCCAGCAGTGTAGGGACTACAGATACGCAGTATTTT.

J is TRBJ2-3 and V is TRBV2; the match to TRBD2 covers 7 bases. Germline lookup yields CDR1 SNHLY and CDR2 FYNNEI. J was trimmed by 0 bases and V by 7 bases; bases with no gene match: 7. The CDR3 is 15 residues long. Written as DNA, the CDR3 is TGTGCCAGCAAACTCGGGGGGATTAGCACAGATACGCAGTATTTT. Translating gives CASKLGGISTDTQYF.

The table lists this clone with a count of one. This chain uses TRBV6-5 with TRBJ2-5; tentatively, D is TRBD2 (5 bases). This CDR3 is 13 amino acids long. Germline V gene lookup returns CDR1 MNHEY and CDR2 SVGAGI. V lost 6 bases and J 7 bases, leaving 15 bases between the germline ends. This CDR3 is CASSAAVRGTQYF. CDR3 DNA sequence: TGTGCCAGCAGCGCGGCGGTTCGGGGGACCCAGTACTTC.

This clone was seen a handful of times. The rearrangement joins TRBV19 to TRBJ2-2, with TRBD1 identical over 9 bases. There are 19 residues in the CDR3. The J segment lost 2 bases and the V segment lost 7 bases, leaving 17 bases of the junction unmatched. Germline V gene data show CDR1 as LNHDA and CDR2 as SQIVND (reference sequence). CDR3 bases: TGTGCCAGTACTCAACTAGCCCAGGGACAGGGAAAAAACACCGGGGAGCTGTTTTTT. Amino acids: CASTQLAQGQGKNTGELFF.

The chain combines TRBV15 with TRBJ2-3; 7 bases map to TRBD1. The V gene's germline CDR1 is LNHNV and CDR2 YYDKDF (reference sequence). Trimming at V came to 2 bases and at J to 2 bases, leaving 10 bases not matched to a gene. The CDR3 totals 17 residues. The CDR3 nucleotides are TGTGCCACCAGCAGATCCGGGACAGAGAGATACACAGATACGCAGTATTTT. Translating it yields CATSRSGTERYTDTQYF.

CDR3 DNA: TGTGCCAGCAGTCGGGAGCTTAGTAGAAACACCATATATTTT. Amino acids: CASSRELSRNTIYF. The rearrangement links TRBV6-6 to TRBJ1-3; D ambiguous. Trimming cost V 5 bases and J 5 bases, with 13 bases left between them. The germline CDR1 and CDR2 sequences are MNHNY and SVGAGI (reference sequence). The CDR3 covers 14 residues.

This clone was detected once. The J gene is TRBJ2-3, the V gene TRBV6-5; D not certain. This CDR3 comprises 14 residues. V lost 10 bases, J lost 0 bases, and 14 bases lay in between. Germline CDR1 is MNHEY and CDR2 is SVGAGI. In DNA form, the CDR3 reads TGTGCCACAGGCACAGAATCTAGCACAGATACGCAGTATTTT. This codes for CATGTESSTDTQYF.

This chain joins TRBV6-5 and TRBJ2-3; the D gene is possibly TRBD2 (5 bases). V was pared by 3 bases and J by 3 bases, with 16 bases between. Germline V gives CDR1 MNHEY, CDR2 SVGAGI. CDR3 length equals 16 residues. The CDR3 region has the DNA TGTGCCAGCAGTTATGTGGCGGGTGGCCTGACAGATACGCAGTATTTT. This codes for CASSYVAGGLTDTQYF.

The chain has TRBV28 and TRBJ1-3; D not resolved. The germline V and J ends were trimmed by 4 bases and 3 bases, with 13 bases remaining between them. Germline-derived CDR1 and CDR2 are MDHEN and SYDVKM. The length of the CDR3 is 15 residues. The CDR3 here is CASSSHGRFGNTIYF. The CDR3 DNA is TGTGCCAGCAGTTCCCATGGCAGGTTTGGAAACACCATATATTTT.

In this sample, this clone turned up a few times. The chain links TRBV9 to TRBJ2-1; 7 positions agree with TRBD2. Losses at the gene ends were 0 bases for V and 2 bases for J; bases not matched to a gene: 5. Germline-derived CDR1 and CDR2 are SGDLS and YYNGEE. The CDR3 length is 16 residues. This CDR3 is CASSVEREAAYNEQFF. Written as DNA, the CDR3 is TGTGCCAGCAGCGTAGAACGGGAGGCCGCCTACAATGAGCAGTTCTTC.

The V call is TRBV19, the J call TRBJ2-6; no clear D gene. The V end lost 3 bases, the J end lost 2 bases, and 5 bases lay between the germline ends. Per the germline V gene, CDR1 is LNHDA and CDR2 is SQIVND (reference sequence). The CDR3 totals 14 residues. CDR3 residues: CASSIQAGANVLTF. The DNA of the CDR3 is TGTGCCAGTAGTATTCAGGCTGGGGCCAACGTCCTGACTTTC. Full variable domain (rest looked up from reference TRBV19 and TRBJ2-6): DGGITQSPKYLFRKEGQNVTLSCEQNLNHDAMYWYRQDPGQGLRLIYYSQIVNDFQKGDIAEGYSVSREKKESFPLTVTSAQKNPTAFYLCASSIQAGANVLTFGAGSRLTVL.

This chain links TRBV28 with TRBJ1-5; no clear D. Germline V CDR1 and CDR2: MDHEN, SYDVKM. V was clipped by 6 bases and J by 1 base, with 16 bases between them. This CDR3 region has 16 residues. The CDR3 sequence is CASSSPRRESNQPQHF. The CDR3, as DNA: TGTGCCAGCAGCTCCCCCAGAAGGGAGAGCAATCAGCCCCAGCATTTT.

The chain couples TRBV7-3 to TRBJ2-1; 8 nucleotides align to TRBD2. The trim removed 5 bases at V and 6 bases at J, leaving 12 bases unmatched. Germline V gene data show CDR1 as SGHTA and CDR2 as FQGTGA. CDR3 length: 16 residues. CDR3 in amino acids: CASSRTGAGGPNEQFF. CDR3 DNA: TGTGCCAGCAGCCGAACTGGTGCGGGAGGTCCCAATGAGCAGTTCTTC.

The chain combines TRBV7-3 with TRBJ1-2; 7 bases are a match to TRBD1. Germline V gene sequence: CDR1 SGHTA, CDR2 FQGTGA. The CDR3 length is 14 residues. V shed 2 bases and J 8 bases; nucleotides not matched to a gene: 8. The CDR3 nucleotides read TGTGCCAGCAGCTTAGGTCCAACAGGGGTCGGCTACACCTTC. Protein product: CASSLGPTGVGYTF.

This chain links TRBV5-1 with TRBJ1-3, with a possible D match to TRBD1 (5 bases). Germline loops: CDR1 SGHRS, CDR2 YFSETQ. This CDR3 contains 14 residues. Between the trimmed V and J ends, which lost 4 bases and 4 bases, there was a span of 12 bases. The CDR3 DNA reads TGCGCCAGCAGCGGGGCAGATGCGGGAAACACCATATATTTT. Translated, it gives CASSGADAGNTIYF.

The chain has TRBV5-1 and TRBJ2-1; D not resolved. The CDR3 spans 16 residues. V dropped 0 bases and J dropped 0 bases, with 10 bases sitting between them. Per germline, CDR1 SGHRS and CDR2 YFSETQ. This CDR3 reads CASSLDGSLSYNEQFF. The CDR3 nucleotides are TGCGCCAGCAGCTTGGATGGTTCCCTCTCCTACAATGAGCAGTTCTTC. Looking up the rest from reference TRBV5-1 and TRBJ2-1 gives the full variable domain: KAGVTQTPRYLIKTRGQQVTLSCSPISGHRSVSWYQQTPGQGLQFLFEYFSETQRNKGNFPGRFSGRQFSNSRSEMNVSTLELGDSALYLCASSLDGSLSYNEQFFGPGTRLTVL.

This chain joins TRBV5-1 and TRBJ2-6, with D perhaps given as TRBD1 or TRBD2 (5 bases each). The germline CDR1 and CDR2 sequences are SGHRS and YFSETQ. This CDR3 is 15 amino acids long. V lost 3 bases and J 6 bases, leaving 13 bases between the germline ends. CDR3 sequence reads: CASSWDAPAANVLTF. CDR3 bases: TGCGCCAGCAGCTGGGACGCCCCAGCGGCCAACGTCCTGACTTTC.

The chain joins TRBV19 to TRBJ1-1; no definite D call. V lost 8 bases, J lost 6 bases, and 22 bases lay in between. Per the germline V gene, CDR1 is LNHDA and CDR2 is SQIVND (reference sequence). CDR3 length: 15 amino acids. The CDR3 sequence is CASHIRTRPSAEAFF. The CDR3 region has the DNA TGTGCCAGTCATATTCGGACGAGGCCGAGTGCTGAAGCTTTCTTT.

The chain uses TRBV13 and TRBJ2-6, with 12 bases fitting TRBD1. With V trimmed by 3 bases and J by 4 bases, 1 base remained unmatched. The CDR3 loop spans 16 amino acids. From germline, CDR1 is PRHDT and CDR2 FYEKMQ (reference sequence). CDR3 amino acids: CASSLGQGAGANVLTF. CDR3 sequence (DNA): TGTGCCAGCAGCTTGGGACAGGGGGCGGGGGCCAACGTCCTGACTTTC.

The CDR3: CASSSSGMLSYNEQFF. The DNA of the CDR3 is TGCGCCAGCAGTTCTAGCGGGATGCTCTCCTACAATGAGCAGTTCTTC. The V call is TRBV5-1, the J call TRBJ2-1, with 9 bases matching TRBD2. This CDR3 has 16 amino acids. J gave up 0 bases and V 5 bases, and 6 bases lay outside the gene matches. In germline, CDR1 is SGHRS, CDR2 YFSETQ.